The sequence of this TCR beta chain was determined in a study of T-cell memory formation after mild COVID-19. Study outcomes and limitations: Clones from the second wave (peaking day 37) had unconfirmed SARS-CoV-2 specificity. Contracting CD4+ clones lay largely in CM and EM, with CD8+ ones residing in EMRA. Cross-reactive memory seemingly joined, as some responding clones were found in pre-infection memory.

About this clonotype: Its antigen remains unidentified.

There are 15 residues in the CDR3. Unmatched junction bases numbered 7, after V lost 1 base and J lost 4 bases. CDR1 SGHDN and CDR2 FVKESK come from the germline V gene. After 5'RACE with constant-segment primers, TCR alpha and TCR beta cDNA libraries carrying sample barcodes and UMIs were obtained. MiXCR, applied by TCRdb to the 5' RACE reads, yields one record per CDR3 protein. The top ten clones hold 8.8% of a sample with fewer than 450,000 distinct CDR3 sequences, roughly 26% of them seen once. V is TRBV14 and J is TRBJ2-7, with 7 positions matching TRBD2. The receptor was derived from an adult woman who had mild COVID-19 (a few samples of this study predate the infection). Cell type and time point are not known. The specimen was PBMCs or a T cell subset sorted from them (not recorded which). CDR3 nucleotides: TGTGCCAGCAGCCAAGTCGGCGGGAGCTTGTACGAGCAGTACTTC. Translated, it gives CASSQVGGSLYEQYF.